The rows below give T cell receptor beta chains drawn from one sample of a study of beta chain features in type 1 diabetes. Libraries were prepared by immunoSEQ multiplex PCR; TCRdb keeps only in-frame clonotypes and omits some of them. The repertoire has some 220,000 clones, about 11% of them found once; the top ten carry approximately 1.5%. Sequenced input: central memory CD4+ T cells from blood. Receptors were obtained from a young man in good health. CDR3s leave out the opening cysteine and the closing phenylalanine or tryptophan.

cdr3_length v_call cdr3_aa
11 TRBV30 AWSSGPFGELF
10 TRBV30 AWSVRGTEQF
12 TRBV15 ATSGGDMNTEAF
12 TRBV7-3 ASSFQGQGTEAF
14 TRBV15 ATSGGLQAGANVLT
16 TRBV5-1 ASSATSGSRAGANVLT
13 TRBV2 ASSENRGQNQPQH
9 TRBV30 ASAGETEAF
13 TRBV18 ASSLDRGQYNEQF
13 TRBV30 AWRIPGTEPYEQY